The 3 T cell receptor beta chains reported below all come from one sample, sequenced in a study of blood T cells in healthy people across ages. Sample-barcoded 5' priming and a J-beta primer mix drove a second PCR of 7 to 11 cycles. TCRdb fed the 5' RACE reads into MiXCR, producing one record per CDR3 protein. This table holds about 1,800,000 distinct CDR3 sequences, roughly 27% found once. The sequenced sample consisted of blood. These receptors came from a woman aged 25 to 39 in good health.

This clonotype has more than one count but fewer than ten. V gene TRBV5-6 combines with J gene TRBJ2-3; weak D call: TRBD2 (6 bases). Trimming shortened V by 4 bases and J by 0 bases, and 15 bases separated the two germline ends. CDR1 is SGHDT, CDR2 YYEEEE, per germline. CDR3 length: 16 residues. The CDR3, as DNA: TGTGCCAGCAGCGCGGAGGGAGCGGTGAGCACAGATACGCAGTATTTT. It specifies CASSAEGAVSTDTQYF.

The table lists this clonotype with many counts. V is TRBV18 and J is TRBJ2-6; the D is unclear. Trimming took 3 bases from V and 2 from J, leaving 11 bases between them. The CDR3 runs 16 residues. In germline, CDR1 is KGHSH, CDR2 LQKENI. The CDR3 here is CASSPDRATGANVLTF. The CDR3 region has the DNA TGTGCCAGCTCACCCGACCGGGCCACTGGGGCCAACGTCCTGACTTTC.

This chain uses TRBV12-3 or TRBV12-4 with TRBJ2-7, with D possibly matching TRBD1 (6 bases). The J call could be wrong; TRBJ2-5 is a better fit for the DNA end. This CDR3 spans 14 amino acids. In nucleotides, the CDR3 is TGTGCCAGCACCCAGACCTCGAGGGGGGAGACCCAGTACTTC. Protein product: CASTQTSRGETQYF.